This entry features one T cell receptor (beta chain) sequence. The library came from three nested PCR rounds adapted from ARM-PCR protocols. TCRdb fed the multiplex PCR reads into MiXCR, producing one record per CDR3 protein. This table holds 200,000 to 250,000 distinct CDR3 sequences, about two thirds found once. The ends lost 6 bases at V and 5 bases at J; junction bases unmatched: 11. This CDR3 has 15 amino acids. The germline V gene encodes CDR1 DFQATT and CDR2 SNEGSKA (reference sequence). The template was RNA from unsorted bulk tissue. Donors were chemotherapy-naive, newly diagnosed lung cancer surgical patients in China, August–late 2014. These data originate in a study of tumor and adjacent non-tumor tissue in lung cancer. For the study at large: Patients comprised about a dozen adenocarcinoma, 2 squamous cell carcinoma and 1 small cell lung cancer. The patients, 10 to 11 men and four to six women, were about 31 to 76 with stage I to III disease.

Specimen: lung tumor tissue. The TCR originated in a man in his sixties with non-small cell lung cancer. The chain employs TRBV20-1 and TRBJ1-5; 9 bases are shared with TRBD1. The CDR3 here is CSAGQGLNYHQPQHF. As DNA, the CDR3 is TGCAGTGCGGGACAGGGCCTTAATTACCATCAGCCCCAGCATTTT.